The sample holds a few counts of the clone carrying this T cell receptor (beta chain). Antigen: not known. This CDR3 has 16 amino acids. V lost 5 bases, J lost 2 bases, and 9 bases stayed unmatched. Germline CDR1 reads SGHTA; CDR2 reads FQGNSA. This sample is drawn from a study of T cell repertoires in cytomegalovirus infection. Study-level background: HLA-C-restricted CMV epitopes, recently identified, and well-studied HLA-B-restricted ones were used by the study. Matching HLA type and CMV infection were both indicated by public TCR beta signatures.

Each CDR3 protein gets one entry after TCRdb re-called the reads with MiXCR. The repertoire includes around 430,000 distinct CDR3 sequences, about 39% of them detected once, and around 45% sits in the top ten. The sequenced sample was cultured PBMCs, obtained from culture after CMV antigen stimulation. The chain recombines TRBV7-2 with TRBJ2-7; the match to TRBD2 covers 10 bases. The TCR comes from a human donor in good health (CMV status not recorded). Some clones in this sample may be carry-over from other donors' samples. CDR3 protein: CASSPWTSGGAYEQYF. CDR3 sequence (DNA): TGTGCCAGCAGCCCGTGGACTAGCGGAGGGGCCTACGAGCAGTACTTC. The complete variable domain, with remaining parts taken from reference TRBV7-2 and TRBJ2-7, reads GAGVSQSPSNKVTEKGKDVELRCDPISGHTALYWYRQSLGQGLEFLIYFQGNSAPDKSGLPSDRFSAERTGGSVSTLTIQRTQQEDSAVYLCASSPWTSGGAYEQYFGPGTRLTVT.